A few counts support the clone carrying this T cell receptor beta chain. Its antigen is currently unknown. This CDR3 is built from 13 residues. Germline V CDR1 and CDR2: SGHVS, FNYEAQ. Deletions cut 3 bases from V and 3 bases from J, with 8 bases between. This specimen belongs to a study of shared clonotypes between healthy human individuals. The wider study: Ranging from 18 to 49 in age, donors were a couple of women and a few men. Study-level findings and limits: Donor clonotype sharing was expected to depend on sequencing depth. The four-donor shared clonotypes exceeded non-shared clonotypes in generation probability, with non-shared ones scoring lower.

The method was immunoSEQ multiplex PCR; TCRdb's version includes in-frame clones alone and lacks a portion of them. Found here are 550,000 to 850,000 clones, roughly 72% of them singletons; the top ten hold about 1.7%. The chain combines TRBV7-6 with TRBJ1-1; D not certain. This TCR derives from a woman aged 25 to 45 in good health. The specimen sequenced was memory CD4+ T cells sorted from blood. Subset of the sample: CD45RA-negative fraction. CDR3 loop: CASSFSQDTEAFF. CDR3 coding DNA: TGTGCCAGCAGCTTTTCGCAGGACACTGAAGCTTTCTTT.